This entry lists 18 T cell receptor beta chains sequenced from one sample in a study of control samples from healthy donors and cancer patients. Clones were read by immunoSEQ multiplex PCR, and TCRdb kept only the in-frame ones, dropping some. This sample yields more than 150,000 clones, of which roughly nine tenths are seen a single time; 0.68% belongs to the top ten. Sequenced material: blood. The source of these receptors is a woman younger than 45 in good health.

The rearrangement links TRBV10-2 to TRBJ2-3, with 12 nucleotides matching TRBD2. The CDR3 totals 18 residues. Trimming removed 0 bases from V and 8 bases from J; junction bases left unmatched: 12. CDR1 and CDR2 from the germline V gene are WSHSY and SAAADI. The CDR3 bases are TGCGCCAGCAGTGAGTCCCGGCGTCTAGCGGGGGGGCACGGTACGCAGTATTTT. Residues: CASSESRRLAGGHGTQYF.

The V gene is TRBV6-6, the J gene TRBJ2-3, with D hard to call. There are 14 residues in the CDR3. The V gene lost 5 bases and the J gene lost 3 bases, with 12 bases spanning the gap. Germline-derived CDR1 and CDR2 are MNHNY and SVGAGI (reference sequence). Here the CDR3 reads CASSRTTTTDTQYF. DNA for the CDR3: TGTGCCAGCAGTCGAACAACTACAACAGATACGCAGTATTTT.

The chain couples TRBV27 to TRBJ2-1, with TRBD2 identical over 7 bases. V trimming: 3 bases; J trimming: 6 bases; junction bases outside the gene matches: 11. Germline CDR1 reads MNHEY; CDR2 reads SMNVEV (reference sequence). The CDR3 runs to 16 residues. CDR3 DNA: TGTGCCAGCAGTTTGGCTCGAGCGGGATGGTTCAATGAGCAGTTCTTC. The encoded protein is CASSLARAGWFNEQFF.

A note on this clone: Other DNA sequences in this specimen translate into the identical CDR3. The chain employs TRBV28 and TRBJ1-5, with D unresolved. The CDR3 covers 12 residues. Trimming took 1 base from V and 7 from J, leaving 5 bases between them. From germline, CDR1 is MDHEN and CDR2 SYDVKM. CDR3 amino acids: CASSLSGQPQHF. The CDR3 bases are TGTGCCAGCAGTTTATCGGGGCAGCCCCAGCATTTT.

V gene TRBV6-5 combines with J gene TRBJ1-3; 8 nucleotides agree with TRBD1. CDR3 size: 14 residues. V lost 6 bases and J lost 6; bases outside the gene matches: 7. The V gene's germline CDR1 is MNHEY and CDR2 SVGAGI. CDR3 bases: TGTGCCAGCAGAACAGACAGGGGAGCAAACACCATATATTTT. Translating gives CASRTDRGANTIYF.

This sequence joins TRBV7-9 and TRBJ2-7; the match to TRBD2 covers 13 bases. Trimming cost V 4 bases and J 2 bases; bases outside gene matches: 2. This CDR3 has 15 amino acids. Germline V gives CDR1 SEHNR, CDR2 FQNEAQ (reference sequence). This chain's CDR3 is CASSSGTSGTYEQYF. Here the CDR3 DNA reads TGTGCCAGCAGCTCTGGGACTAGCGGGACCTACGAGCAGTACTTC.

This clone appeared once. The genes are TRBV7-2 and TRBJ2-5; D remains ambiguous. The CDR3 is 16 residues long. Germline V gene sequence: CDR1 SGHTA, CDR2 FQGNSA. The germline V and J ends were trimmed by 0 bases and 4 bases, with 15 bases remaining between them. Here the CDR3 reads CASSLAVSRRGETQYF. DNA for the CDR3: TGTGCCAGCAGCTTAGCAGTTTCCCGGCGTGGAGAGACCCAGTACTTC.

The CDR3 DNA sequence: TGTGCCAGCTCACCACAGATTAGACTAGCGGGAGACAATGAGCAGTTCTTC. This gives the protein CASSPQIRLAGDNEQFF. This chain uses TRBV18 with TRBJ2-1; 12 bases fit TRBD2. This CDR3 has 17 residues. Trimming cost V 1 base and J 5 bases; bases outside gene matches: 6. Germline lookup yields CDR1 KGHSH and CDR2 LQKENI.

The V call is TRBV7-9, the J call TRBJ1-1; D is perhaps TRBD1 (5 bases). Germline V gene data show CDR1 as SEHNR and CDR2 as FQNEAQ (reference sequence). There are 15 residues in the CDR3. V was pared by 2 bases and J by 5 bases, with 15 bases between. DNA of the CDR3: TGTGCCAGCAGCTTATTGGGGGACTCGGGAACTGAAGCTTTCTTT. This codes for CASSLLGDSGTEAFF.

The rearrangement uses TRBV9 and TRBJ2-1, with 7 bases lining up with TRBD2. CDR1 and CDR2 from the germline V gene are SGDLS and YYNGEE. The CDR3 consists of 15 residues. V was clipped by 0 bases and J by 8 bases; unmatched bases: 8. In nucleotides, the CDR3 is TGTGCCAGCAGCGTAGTTCCGGGGGGTGTTGATGAGCAGTTCTTC. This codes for CASSVVPGGVDEQFF. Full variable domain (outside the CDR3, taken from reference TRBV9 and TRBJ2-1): DSGVTQTPKHLITATGQRVTLRCSPRSGDLSVYWYQQSLDQGLQFLIQYYNGEERAKGNILERFSAQQFPDLHSELNLSSLELGDSALYFCASSVVPGGVDEQFFGPGTRLTVL.

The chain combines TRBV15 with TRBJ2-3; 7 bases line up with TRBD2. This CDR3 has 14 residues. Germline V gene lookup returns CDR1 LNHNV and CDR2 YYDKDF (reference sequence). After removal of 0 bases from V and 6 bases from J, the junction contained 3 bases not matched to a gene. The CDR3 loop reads CATSRDREVDTQYF. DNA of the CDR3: TGTGCCACCAGCAGAGATCGGGAGGTTGATACGCAGTATTTT. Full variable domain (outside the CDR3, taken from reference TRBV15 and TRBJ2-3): DAMVIQNPRYQVTQFGKPVTLSCSQTLNHNVMYWYQQKSSQAPKLLFHYYDKDFNNEADTPDNFQSRRPNTSFCFLDIRSPGLGDTAMYLCATSRDREVDTQYFGPGTRLTVL.

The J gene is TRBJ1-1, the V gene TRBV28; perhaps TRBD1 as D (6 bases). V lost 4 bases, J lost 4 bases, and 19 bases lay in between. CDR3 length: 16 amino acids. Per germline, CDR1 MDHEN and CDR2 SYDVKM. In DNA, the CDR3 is TGTGCCAGCAGTTCGTACACACTGGGGGCAGCCACTGAAGCTTTCTTT. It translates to CASSSYTLGAATEAFF.

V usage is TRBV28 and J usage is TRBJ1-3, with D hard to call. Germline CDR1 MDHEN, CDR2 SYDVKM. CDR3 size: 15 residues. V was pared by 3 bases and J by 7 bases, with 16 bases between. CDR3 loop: CASSLGSTWENTIYF. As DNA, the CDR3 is TGTGCCAGCAGTTTGGGGTCCACGTGGGAGAACACCATATATTTT.

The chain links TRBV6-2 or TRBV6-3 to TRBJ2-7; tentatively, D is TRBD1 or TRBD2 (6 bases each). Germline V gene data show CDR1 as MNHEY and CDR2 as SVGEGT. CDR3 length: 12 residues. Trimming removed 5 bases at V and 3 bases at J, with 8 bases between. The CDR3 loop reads CASSRGLYEQYF. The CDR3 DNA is TGTGCCAGCAGTCGGGGGCTCTACGAGCAGTACTTC.

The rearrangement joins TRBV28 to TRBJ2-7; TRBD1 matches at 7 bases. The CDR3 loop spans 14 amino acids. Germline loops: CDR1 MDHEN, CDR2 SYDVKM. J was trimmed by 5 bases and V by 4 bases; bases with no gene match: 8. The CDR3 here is CASSSPGGIHEQYF. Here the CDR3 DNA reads TGTGCCAGCAGTTCTCCAGGGGGTATCCACGAGCAGTACTTC.

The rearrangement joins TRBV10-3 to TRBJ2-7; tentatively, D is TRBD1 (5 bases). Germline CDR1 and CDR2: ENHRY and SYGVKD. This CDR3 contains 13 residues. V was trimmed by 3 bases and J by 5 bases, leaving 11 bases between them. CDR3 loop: CAISDREGHEQYF. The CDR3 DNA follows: TGTGCCATCAGTGACAGGGAAGGCCACGAGCAGTACTTC.

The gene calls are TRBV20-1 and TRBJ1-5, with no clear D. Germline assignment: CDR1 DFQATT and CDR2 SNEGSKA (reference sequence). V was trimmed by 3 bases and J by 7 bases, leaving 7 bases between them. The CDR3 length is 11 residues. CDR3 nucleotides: TGCAGTGCTAGTTTGGGCCAGCCCCAGCATTTT. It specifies CSASLGQPQHF.

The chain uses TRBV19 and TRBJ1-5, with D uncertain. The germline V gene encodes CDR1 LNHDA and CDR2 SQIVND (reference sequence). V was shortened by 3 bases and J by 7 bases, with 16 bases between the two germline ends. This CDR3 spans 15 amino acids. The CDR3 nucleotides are TGTGCCAGTAGTATCGTGTCGGGCCACCGACAGCCCCAGCATTTT. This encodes CASSIVSGHRQPQHF. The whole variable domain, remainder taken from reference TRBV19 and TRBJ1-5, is DGGITQSPKYLFRKEGQNVTLSCEQNLNHDAMYWYRQDPGQGLRLIYYSQIVNDFQKGDIAEGYSVSREKKESFPLTVTSAQKNPTAFYLCASSIVSGHRQPQHFGDGTRLSIL.